This T cell receptor beta chain was observed in a study of T cells after yellow fever vaccination. Across the study: Those fractions that held only low numbers of cells were prepared using the SMART-Seq v4 Ultra Low Input RNA kit.

CDR3 length equals 14 residues. Losses at the gene ends were 10 bases for V and 5 bases for J; bases not matched to a gene: 8. The germline V gene has CDR1 MNHNS and CDR2 SASEGT. General study results and limits: Only a minor proportion of clonotypes was detected across both CD4 and CD8 compartments. Researchers report a weaker secondary response that nonetheless peaked faster, day 5 versus 15. Re-detected after boosting: most primary clones, 95% to 98% of CD4 and about 90% of CD8.

A remark on this clonotype: Its antigen is as yet unknown.

TCRdb reprocessed the 5' RACE reads via MiXCR and lists one record per CDR3 protein. The sample shows around 530,000 distinct CDR3 sequences, approximately 16% of them seen only once. V and J are TRBV6-1 and TRBJ1-5; 10 bases match TRBD1. The sample in question was PBMCs, obtained 5 days after the first yellow fever vaccination. The receptor was derived from a man aged 18-30 years who received the YFV17D yellow fever vaccine. Here the CDR3 reads CAISGQGEYQPQHF. The CDR3 nucleotides read TGTGCCATCTCCGGACAGGGGGAGTATCAGCCCCAGCATTTT.